Sequencing of this T cell receptor (beta chain) was carried out in a study of shared clonotypes between healthy human individuals. Across the whole study: Donors, aged 18 to 49, were a couple of women and three men. General study results and limits: Clonotype sharing among donors was thought likely to change with sequencing depth. The researchers took only blood, and tissue repertoires probably look different.

Original data processing: Junction-only sequences without quality scores were provided by ImmunoSEQ, so filtering was different. Data came from immunoSEQ multiplex PCR; TCRdb stores just in-frame clones and leaves some out. V and J calls and clone size follow that table, whereas D and trimming were derived from the DNA. Among over 2 million clones listed, less than 95% were seen once. The CDR3 has 16 amino acids. Germline CDR1 SNHLY, CDR2 FYNNEI. V lost 1 base and J lost 4; bases outside the gene matches: 7. CD45RO-negative CD8 cells positively selected for CCR7 made up the naive population, which excluded terminally differentiated effector memory CD45RA+ cells. In regard to this clone: Its target is not known.

The clonotype was recovered from a young man in good health. The chain employs TRBV2 and TRBJ2-1, with 7 nucleotides matching TRBD2. The sample consisted of naive CD8+ T cells sorted from blood. The CDR3: CASSEDSGRKYNEQFF. In DNA form, the CDR3 reads TGTGCCAGCAGTGAAGATAGCGGGCGTAAATACAATGAGCAGTTCTTC.